One sample yielded the 25 T cell receptor beta chains listed below, sequenced in a study of shared clonotypes between healthy human individuals. The method was immunoSEQ multiplex PCR; TCRdb's version includes in-frame clones alone and lacks a portion of them. The sample lists a few million clones; over 85% were seen once. The sample was naive CD4+ T cells from PBMCs. Subset indicated: CD45RA+ positively selected. All receptors come from a man between 18 and 29 years old in good health. Some clones in this sample may be carry-over from other donors' samples.

The genes are TRBV6-1 and TRBJ2-3, with a tentative D call TRBD2 (5 bases). This CDR3 is built from 12 residues. Germline V gene data show CDR1 as MNHNS and CDR2 as SASEGT. V lost 10 bases and J lost 5, with 13 bases in between. The CDR3 nucleotides read TGTGCCACTTATAAAGAGGGAGATACGCAGTATTTT. Amino acid sequence: CATYKEGDTQYF.

The V and J genes are TRBV28 and TRBJ2-5; 7 bases match TRBD2. Germline CDR1 and CDR2: MDHEN and SYDVKM. The V and J ends lost 2 bases and 8 bases, in that order; junction bases with no gene match: 11. CDR3 size: 15 residues. CDR3 loop: CASSLLRLARRTQYF. The CDR3 nucleotides are TGTGCCAGCAGTTTACTGAGACTAGCTCGTAGAACCCAGTACTTC.

The CDR3 nucleotides are TGTGCCAGCAGTTTGCCTCCATGGGTCGGCACAGATACGCAGTATTTT. Translated, it gives CASSLPPWVGTDTQYF. The chain couples TRBV28 to TRBJ2-3, with unresolved D. The V gene lost 3 bases and the J gene lost 1 base, with 14 bases spanning the gap. Germline lookup yields CDR1 MDHEN and CDR2 SYDVKM. This CDR3 contains 16 residues.

The V and J genes are TRBV18 and TRBJ2-3, with 7 bases matching TRBD2. Germline loops: CDR1 KGHSH, CDR2 LQKENI. CDR3 length: 16 amino acids. V trimming: 2 bases; J trimming: 4 bases; junction bases outside the gene matches: 9. The CDR3 loop is CASSPTRGRGPDTQYF. The CDR3 region has the DNA TGTGCCAGCTCACCAACTCGGGGGAGGGGCCCAGATACGCAGTATTTT. The full variable domain, rest sourced from reference TRBV18 and TRBJ2-3, is NAGVMQNPRHLVRRRGQEARLRCSPMKGHSHVYWYRQLPEEGLKFMVYLQKENIIDESGMPKERFSAEFPKEGPSILRIQQVVRGDSAAYFCASSPTRGRGPDTQYFGPGTRLTVL.

The chain joins TRBV11-2 to TRBJ2-1; 11 bases agree with TRBD2. Germline CDR1 and CDR2: SGHAT and FQNNGV. The CDR3 spans 15 residues. J gave up 9 bases and V 2 bases, and 6 bases lay outside the gene matches. The chain's CDR3 is CASSLTSGSLGEQFF. The CDR3 DNA reads TGTGCCAGCAGCTTAACTAGCGGGAGTTTAGGTGAGCAGTTCTTC.

The CDR3 region has the DNA TGTGCCAGCAGCCCCCAAGTGGGGTCTAGCTACGAGCAGTACTTC. It specifies CASSPQVGSSYEQYF. The chain carries TRBV7-2 and TRBJ2-7; D gene uncertain. This CDR3 has 15 residues. Trimming removed 5 bases from V and 3 bases from J, with 17 bases in between. In germline, CDR1 is SGHTA, CDR2 FQGNSA. The whole variable domain, remainder taken from reference TRBV7-2 and TRBJ2-7, is GAGVSQSPSNKVTEKGKDVELRCDPISGHTALYWYRQSLGQGLEFLIYFQGNSAPDKSGLPSDRFSAERTGGSVSTLTIQRTQQEDSAVYLCASSPQVGSSYEQYFGPGTRLTVT.

This clone was seen more than once but under ten times. This chain links TRBV7-7 with TRBJ1-1; no clear D gene. Germline CDR1 SSHAT, CDR2 FNYEAQ (reference sequence). Trimming removed 5 bases at V and 0 bases at J, with 7 bases between. CDR3 length: 13 residues. The CDR3 region is CASSALVNTEAFF. CDR3 in DNA: TGTGCCAGCAGCGCACTCGTGAACACTGAAGCTTTCTTT.

The chain couples TRBV5-1 to TRBJ1-1; D ambiguous. Trimming shortened V by 1 base and J by 4 bases, and 5 bases separated the two germline ends. The germline V gene has CDR1 SGHRS and CDR2 YFSETQ. There are 12 residues in the CDR3. The DNA for the CDR3 is TGCGCCAGCAGCTTGAAAGGCACTGAAGCTTTCTTT. Amino acid sequence: CASSLKGTEAFF.

V is TRBV18 and J is TRBJ1-2; possibly TRBD1 for D (5 bases). The CDR3 consists of 13 residues. The V and J ends lost 3 bases and 5 bases respectively, with 10 bases between them. Germline V gene data show CDR1 as KGHSH and CDR2 as LQKENI. The CDR3 here is CASSPDTKYGYTF. In nucleotides, the CDR3 is TGTGCCAGCTCACCGGACACCAAGTATGGCTACACCTTC. The full variable domain, with the rest looked up from reference TRBV18 and TRBJ1-2, is NAGVMQNPRHLVRRRGQEARLRCSPMKGHSHVYWYRQLPEEGLKFMVYLQKENIIDESGMPKERFSAEFPKEGPSILRIQQVVRGDSAAYFCASSPDTKYGYTFGSGTRLTVV.

The chain is built from TRBV12-5 and TRBJ2-3; 11 bases agree with TRBD2. V was clipped by 1 base and J by 6 bases; unmatched bases: 9. Per germline, CDR1 LGHNT and CDR2 FRNRAP. The CDR3 sequence is 17 residues long. CDR3 sequence: CASGLGTTSGRGDTQYF. CDR3 nucleotides: TGTGCTAGTGGTTTGGGTACAACTAGCGGGAGAGGGGATACGCAGTATTTT.

In its sample, this clone was seen once. The chain recombines TRBV28 with TRBJ2-7, with D uncertain. V was trimmed by 2 bases and J by 5 bases, leaving 16 bases between them. Germline-derived CDR1 and CDR2 are MDHEN and SYDVKM. CDR3 length: 15 residues. CDR3 bases: TGTGCCAGCAGTTTAGGCGCCACCATGCACCACGAGCAGTACTTC. Translation: CASSLGATMHHEQYF.

The J gene is TRBJ2-3, the V gene TRBV19; 10 bases fit TRBD2. Per germline, CDR1 LNHDA and CDR2 SQIVND (reference sequence). Unmatched junction bases numbered 11, after V lost 8 bases and J lost 3 bases. This CDR3 has 16 residues. DNA of the CDR3: TGTGCCAGTGGGGGGGGCCTAGCGGGAGCAACAGATACGCAGTATTTT. This sequence encodes CASGGGLAGATDTQYF.

The chain joins TRBV7-9 to TRBJ2-5, with D possibly matching TRBD1 (5 bases). V lost 7 bases and J 7 bases, leaving 19 bases between the germline ends. Germline assignment: CDR1 SEHNR and CDR2 FQNEAQ (reference sequence). The CDR3 has 14 residues. In DNA, the CDR3 is TGTGCCAGCAAGGGCTCCAGGGTCGATGCGACCCAGTACTTC. Protein sequence: CASKGSRVDATQYF. The full variable domain, with the rest looked up from reference TRBV7-9 and TRBJ2-5, is DTGVSQNPRHKITKRGQNVTFRCDPISEHNRLYWYRQTLGQGPEFLTYFQNEAQLEKSRLLSDRFSAERPKGSFSTLEIQRTEQGDSAMYLCASKGSRVDATQYFGPGTRLLVL.

The gene calls are TRBV27 and TRBJ1-1; D uncertain. CDR1 is MNHEY, CDR2 SMNVEV, per germline (reference sequence). The CDR3 consists of 13 residues. Trimming took off 6 bases at V and 3 bases at J, with 11 bases between the two ends. The CDR3 protein is CASSPVGHTEAFF. CDR3 coding DNA: TGTGCCAGCAGCCCGGTTGGGCACACTGAAGCTTTCTTT.

The chain joins TRBV6-6 to TRBJ2-7; 9 nucleotides agree with TRBD2. The germline gives CDR1 MNHNY, CDR2 SVGAGI (reference sequence). With 5 bases clipped from V and 3 bases from J, the junction kept 5 bases outside the gene matches. CDR3 length: 14 residues. CDR3 region: CASSGAGGRYEQYF. CDR3 sequence (DNA): TGTGCCAGCAGTGGGGCGGGAGGGCGCTACGAGCAGTACTTC.

The V gene is TRBV2, the J gene TRBJ1-1; D gene unclear. The germline CDR1 and CDR2 sequences are SNHLY and FYNNEI. V lost 5 bases and J 6 bases, leaving 10 bases between the germline ends. The CDR3 loop spans 12 amino acids. The CDR3 DNA is TGTGCCAGCAGTAGGGAATTGGCTGAAGCTTTCTTT. Amino acids: CASSRELAEAFF.

The chain recombines TRBV9 with TRBJ2-1, with 8 bases lining up with TRBD2. V lost 3 bases and J lost 2; bases outside the gene matches: 7. This CDR3 comprises 16 residues. CDR1 SGDLS and CDR2 YYNGEE come from the germline V gene. The CDR3 DNA follows: TGTGCCAGCAGCGGCGCCCCAGCGGGGGCCTACAATGAGCAGTTCTTC. Residues: CASSGAPAGAYNEQFF.

The chain carries TRBV7-9 and TRBJ2-3; D call uncertain. The CDR3 consists of 16 residues. Germline V gene lookup returns CDR1 SEHNR and CDR2 FQNEAQ (reference sequence). Trimming took 4 bases from V and 2 from J, leaving 16 bases between them. The CDR3 loop is CASSSPSATPTDTQYF. The CDR3 region has the DNA TGTGCCAGCAGCTCCCCGTCTGCGACCCCCACAGATACGCAGTATTTT. The entire variable domain, with the rest obtained from reference TRBV7-9 and TRBJ2-3, is as follows: DTGVSQNPRHKITKRGQNVTFRCDPISEHNRLYWYRQTLGQGPEFLTYFQNEAQLEKSRLLSDRFSAERPKGSFSTLEIQRTEQGDSAMYLCASSSPSATPTDTQYFGPGTRLTVL.

Regarding this clone: Within the sample, other DNA sequences also encode this same CDR3. The V gene is TRBV5-1, the J gene TRBJ2-7; 8 nucleotides line up with TRBD2. V dropped 1 base and J dropped 0; count of bases not matched to a gene: 3. Germline assignment: CDR1 SGHRS and CDR2 YFSETQ. The CDR3 loop spans 15 amino acids. This CDR3 is CASSLTSGSSYEQYF. The CDR3 nucleotides read TGCGCCAGCAGCTTGACTAGCGGTAGCTCCTACGAGCAGTACTTC.

The chain is built from TRBV5-5 and TRBJ1-5; the D is unclear. Trimming took off 4 bases at V and 11 bases at J, with 25 bases between the two ends. CDR1 and CDR2 (germline): SGHKS, YYEKEE (reference sequence). There are 16 residues in the CDR3. The CDR3 nucleotides read TGTGCCAGCAGCAACCACGGAGACGGGAGAGTGGGGACCCAGCATTTT. Translated: CASSNHGDGRVGTQHF.

The gene calls are TRBV7-6 and TRBJ2-7; TRBD2 agrees at 7 bases. Germline V gene sequence: CDR1 SGHVS, CDR2 FNYEAQ. There are 15 residues in the CDR3. The J segment lost 0 bases and the V segment lost 3 bases, leaving 5 bases of the junction unmatched. The CDR3 DNA reads as TGTGCCAGCAGCTTGGGGACTACCAGCTCCTACGAGCAGTACTTC. Translated: CASSLGTTSSYEQYF.

The chain recombines TRBV7-3 with TRBJ2-6; 8 nucleotides match TRBD1. The V segment lost 5 bases and the J segment 3 bases; nucleotides outside the gene matches: 3. In germline, CDR1 is SGHTA, CDR2 FQGTGA. The CDR3 covers 15 residues. The CDR3 region is CASSRGQGGANVLTF. The CDR3 coding sequence is TGTGCCAGCAGCCGTGGACAGGGTGGGGCCAACGTCCTGACTTTC.

The rearrangement uses TRBV6-6 and TRBJ1-5, with D unclear. V lost 8 bases and J 0 bases, leaving 8 bases between the germline ends. The CDR3 sequence is 13 residues long. The germline gives CDR1 MNHNY, CDR2 SVGAGI (reference sequence). CDR3 loop: CASLLYSNQPQHF. In nucleotides, the CDR3 is TGTGCCAGCCTCCTTTATAGCAATCAGCCCCAGCATTTT.

The CDR3 coding sequence is TGCGCCAGCAGCCACCGGACTAGCGGCAATGAGCAGTTCTTC. Encoded protein: CASSHRTSGNEQFF. The gene calls are TRBV4-3 and TRBJ2-1; 10 bases are a match to TRBD2. This CDR3 is 14 amino acids long. The V and J ends lost 3 bases and 6 bases, in that order; junction bases with no gene match: 2. CDR1 LGHNA and CDR2 YSLEER come from the germline V gene.

The gene calls are TRBV6-1 and TRBJ1-4, with 10 bases lining up with TRBD1. CDR1 is MNHNS, CDR2 SASEGT, per germline. The V and J ends lost 6 bases and 5 bases, in that order; junction bases with no gene match: 6. The CDR3 consists of 15 residues. The CDR3 DNA sequence: TGTGCCAGCAGGAAAAAGGGACAGGGGAATGAAAAACTGTTTTTT. Protein product: CASRKKGQGNEKLFF.